The clone carrying this TCR beta chain was counted only a few times. Its antigen is not known. Investigators sorted PBMCs to obtain both CD4+ and CD8+ T cells. The data originate from a study of CD8+ T cells in alopecia areata. RNA extraction and reverse transcription yielded cDNA as sequencing template. The repertoire was sequenced with immunoSEQ multiplex PCR; TCRdb's copy has only in-frame clones and lacks some. The table shows roughly 150,000 clones, with less than 75% occurring only once. The study's findings and limits: It was less clear whether patients shared TCRs than it was in mice, possibly because of HLA.

The CDR3 runs to 13 residues. Germline lookup yields CDR1 MGHRA and CDR2 YSYEKL. After removal of 2 bases from V and 6 bases from J, the junction contained 2 bases not matched to a gene. Sample: CD8+ T cells sorted from blood. The genes are TRBV4-1 and TRBJ1-2; the match to TRBD1 covers 8 bases. The source is a human donor in good health. CDR3 coding DNA: TGCGCCAGCAGCCAACAGGGGGCGCATGGCTACACCTTC. It specifies CASSQQGAHGYTF.